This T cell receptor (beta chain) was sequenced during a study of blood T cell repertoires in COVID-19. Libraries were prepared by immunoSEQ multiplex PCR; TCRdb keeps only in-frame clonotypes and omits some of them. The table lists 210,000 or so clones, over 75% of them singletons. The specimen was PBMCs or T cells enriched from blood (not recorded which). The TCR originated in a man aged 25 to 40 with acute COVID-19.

The CDR3, as DNA: TGTGCCAGCAGCTTAGATATCCTAGCGGGGGGGGCCGAGCAGTACTTC. It is translated as CASSLDILAGGAEQYF. V and J are TRBV11-2 and TRBJ2-7, with TRBD2 matching 12 bases. The germline V gene has CDR1 SGHAT and CDR2 FQNNGV. This CDR3 is 16 amino acids long. V shed 0 bases and J 6 bases; nucleotides not matched to a gene: 6.